This TCR beta chain was recovered during a study of neurological immune-mediated disorders. Synthesis of cDNA was carried out by template-switch 5'RACE. The reaction used 10-nucleotide random UMIs. TCRdb itself ran the 5' RACE reads through MiXCR, one entry per CDR3 protein. The table records around 58,000 distinct CDR3 sequences, 3% to 4% of them present only once. This clonotype was found many times. This CDR3 contains 18 residues. CDR1 and CDR2 from the germline V gene are MNHNY and SVGAGI (reference sequence). The V end was cut by 0 bases, the J end by 5 bases, with 20 bases between. V gene TRBV6-6 combines with J gene TRBJ1-5; weak D call: TRBD1 (6 bases). This TCR was sampled from an older woman with multiple sclerosis. Input material: PBMCs. In DNA, the CDR3 is TGTGCCAGCAGTTACTCGGGGGTAGTAGGGACAACCCATCAGCCCCAGCATTTT. It is translated as CASSYSGVVGTTHQPQHF.